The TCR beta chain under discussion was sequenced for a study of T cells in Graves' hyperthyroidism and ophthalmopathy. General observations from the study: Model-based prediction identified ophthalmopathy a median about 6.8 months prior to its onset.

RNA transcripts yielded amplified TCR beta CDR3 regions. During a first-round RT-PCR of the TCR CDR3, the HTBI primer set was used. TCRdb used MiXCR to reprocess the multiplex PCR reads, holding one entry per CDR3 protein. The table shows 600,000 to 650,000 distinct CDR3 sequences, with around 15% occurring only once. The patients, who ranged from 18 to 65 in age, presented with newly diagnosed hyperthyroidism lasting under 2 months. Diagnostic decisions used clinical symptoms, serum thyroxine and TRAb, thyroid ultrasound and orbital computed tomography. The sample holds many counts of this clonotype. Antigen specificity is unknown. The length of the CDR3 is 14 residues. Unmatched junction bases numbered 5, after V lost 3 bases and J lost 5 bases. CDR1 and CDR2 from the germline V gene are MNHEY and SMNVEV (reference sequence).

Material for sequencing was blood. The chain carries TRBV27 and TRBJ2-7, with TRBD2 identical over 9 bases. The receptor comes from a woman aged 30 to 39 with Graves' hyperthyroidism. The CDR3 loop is CASSFGRLADEQYF. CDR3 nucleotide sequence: TGTGCCAGCAGTTTTGGGAGACTAGCGGACGAGCAGTACTTC.